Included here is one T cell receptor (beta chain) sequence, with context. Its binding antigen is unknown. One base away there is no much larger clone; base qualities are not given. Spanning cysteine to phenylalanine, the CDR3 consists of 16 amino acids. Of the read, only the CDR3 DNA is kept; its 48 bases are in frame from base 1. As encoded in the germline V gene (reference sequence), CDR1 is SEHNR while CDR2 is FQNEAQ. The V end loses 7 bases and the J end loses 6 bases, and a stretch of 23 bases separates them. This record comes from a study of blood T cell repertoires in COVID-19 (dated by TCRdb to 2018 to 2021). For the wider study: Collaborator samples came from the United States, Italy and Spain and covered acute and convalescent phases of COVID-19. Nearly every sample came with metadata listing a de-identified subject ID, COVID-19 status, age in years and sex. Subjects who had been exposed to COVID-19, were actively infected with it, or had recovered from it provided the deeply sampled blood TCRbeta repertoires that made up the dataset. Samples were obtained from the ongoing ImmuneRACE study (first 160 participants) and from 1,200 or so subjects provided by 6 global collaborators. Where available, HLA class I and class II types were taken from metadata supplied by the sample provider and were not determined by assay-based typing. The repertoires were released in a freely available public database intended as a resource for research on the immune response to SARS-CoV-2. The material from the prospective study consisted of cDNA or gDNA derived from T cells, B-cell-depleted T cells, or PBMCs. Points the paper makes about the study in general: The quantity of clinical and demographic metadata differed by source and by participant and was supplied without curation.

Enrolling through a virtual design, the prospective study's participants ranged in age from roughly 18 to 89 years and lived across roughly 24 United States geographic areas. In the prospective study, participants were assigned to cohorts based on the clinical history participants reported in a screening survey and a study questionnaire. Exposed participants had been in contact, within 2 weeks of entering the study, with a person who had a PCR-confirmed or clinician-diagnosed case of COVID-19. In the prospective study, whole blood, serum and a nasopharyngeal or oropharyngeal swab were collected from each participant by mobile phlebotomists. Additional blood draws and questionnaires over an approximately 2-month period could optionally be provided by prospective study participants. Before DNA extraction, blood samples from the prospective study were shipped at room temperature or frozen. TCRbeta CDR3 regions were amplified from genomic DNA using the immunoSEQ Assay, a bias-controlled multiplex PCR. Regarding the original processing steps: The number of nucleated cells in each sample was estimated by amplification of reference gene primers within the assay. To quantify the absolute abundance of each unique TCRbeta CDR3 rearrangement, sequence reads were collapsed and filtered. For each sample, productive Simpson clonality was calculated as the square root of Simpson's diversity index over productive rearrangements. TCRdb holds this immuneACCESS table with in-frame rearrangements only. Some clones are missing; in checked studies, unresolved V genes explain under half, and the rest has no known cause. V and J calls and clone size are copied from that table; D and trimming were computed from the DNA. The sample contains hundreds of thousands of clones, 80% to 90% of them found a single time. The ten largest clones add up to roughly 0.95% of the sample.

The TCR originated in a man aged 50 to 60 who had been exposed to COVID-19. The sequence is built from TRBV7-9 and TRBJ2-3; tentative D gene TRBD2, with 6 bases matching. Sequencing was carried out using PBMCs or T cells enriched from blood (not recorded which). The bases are TGTGCCAGCACCTCTCTAAATCACGGGAGCTCTGATACGCAGTATTTT. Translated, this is CASTSLNHGSSDTQYF.